This section outlines one T cell receptor (beta chain) sequence together with its context. Under the authors' procedure: Quantification of nucleated cells was approximated via reference gene primer amplification. TCRdb's copy holds only in-frame clones and misses some; the assay was immunoSEQ multiplex PCR. That table supplies the V and J calls and clone size; D and trimming were determined from the DNA. Of about 190,000 clones in the sample, around four fifths were seen once. The source of the sample is a study of blood T cell repertoires in COVID-19. Study details: From the United States, Italy and Spain came samples of acute and convalescent COVID-19. Sources were T cells, B-cell-depleted T cells, or PBMCs; the material itself was cDNA or gDNA.

CDR1 MDHEN and CDR2 SYDVKM come from the germline V gene. The CDR3 extends over 15 amino acids. V was cut by 6 bases and J by 4 bases, with 15 bases left in between. Sequenced input: peripheral blood. The chain uses TRBV28 and TRBJ1-4, with D perhaps TRBD1 (5 bases). This receptor was taken from a human donor in a cohort sampled during active COVID-19. The DNA of the CDR3 is TGTGCCAGCAGAACCGCGGGGAGGGGTAATGAAAAACTGTTTTTT. It specifies CASRTAGRGNEKLFF.